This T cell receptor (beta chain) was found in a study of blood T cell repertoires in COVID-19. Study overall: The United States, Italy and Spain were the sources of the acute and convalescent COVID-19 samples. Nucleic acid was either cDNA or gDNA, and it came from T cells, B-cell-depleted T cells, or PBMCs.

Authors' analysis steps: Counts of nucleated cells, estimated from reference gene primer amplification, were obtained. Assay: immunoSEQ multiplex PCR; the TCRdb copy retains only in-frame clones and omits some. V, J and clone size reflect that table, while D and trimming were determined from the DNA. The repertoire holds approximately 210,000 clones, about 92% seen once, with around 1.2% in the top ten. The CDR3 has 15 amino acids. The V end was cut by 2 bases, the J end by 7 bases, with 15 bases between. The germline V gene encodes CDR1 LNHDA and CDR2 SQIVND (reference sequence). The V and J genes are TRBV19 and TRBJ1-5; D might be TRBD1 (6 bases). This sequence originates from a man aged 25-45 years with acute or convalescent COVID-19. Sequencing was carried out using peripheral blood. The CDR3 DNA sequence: TGTGCCAGTAGTATACTGTCTTACAGGGACCAGCCCCAGCATTTT. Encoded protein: CASSILSYRDQPQHF.